This TCR beta chain was recovered during a study of Ad26.COV2.S vaccination and SARS-CoV-2 variants (TCRdb year 2021). With regard to the full study: Donors in the vaccine arm were drawn from COV1001, a multicentre, randomized, double-blind, placebo-controlled phase I-IIa trial testing Ad26.COV2.S in healthy adults. Ad26.COV2.S was given intramuscularly at 5x10^10 or 1x10^11 viral particles, as a single shot or as two shots 56 days apart. TCRbeta repertoire sequencing was used to assess the specificity and breadth of SARS-CoV-2-reactive T cell receptors after Ad26.COV2.S vaccination. The TCR-sequenced set comprised about 32 samples: some 20 Ad26.COV2.S vaccine recipients, 5 placebo recipients and 8 SARS-CoV-2 convalescent individuals. Trial participants were randomized into five groups of five, in which low-dose or high-dose Ad26.COV2.S was given once or twice, or placebo was given on both occasions. Investigators remained blinded to trial group allocation during experiments and outcome assessment. Overall study results and their limits: Ad26.COV2.S recipients had higher spike-specific TCR breadth than placebo recipients (P = 0.0014). The authors noted that total T cell responses may have been underestimated by the TCR breadth and depth analyses. The study was not powered for comparison of responses between vaccine doses or regimens. After vaccination, spike-specific CD8+ and CD4+ T cell responses were reported to show substantial breadth. Vaccine and placebo recipients had similar non-spike TCR breadth, a finding consistent with the vaccine containing only spike.

With respect to this clone: This clone's antigen is unknown. Qualities for individual bases were not recorded, and no much larger clone is one base off.

The immunoSEQ Assay was the method used to sequence TCRbeta CDR3 regions. After extraction, genomic DNA underwent amplification by bias-controlled multiplex PCR, followed by high-throughput sequencing. Per the source publication's procedure: Collapsing and filtering of sequences were performed to quantify the absolute abundance of each unique TCRbeta CDR3 region. T cell fraction was estimated by normalization of TCRbeta template counts to usable DNA, with usable DNA being measured through amplification of reference genes present in all nucleated cells. Repertoire TCRs were annotated as SARS-CoV-2-specific when V gene, CDR3 amino acid sequence and J gene were exactly matched to a known reactive TCR set. MIRA supplied the reference SARS-CoV-2 TCR set, which was filtered for enrichment in COVID-19-positive ImmuneCODE repertoires so that public or cross-reactive TCRs were removed. Using the MIRA antigens, annotated TCRs were further analysed by specific ORF or by position within an ORF. Depth was the summed frequency of annotated unique rearrangements, while breadth was defined as annotated unique rearrangements over total unique productive rearrangements. Group comparisons of TCR breadth used two-sided Wilcoxon rank-sum tests. TCRdb carries this immuneACCESS record with in-frame sequences only. Its versions omit some clonotypes, under half of them owing to an unresolved V gene in the studies checked, with the rest unexplained. From that table come the V and J calls and clone size; the DNA was used to work out D and trimming. The sample table records some 460,000 clones; roughly nine tenths of these occur just once. 1.7% of the sample rests with the top ten.

The treatment or condition label, read with the paper, signifies: around 19 received Ad26.COV2.S at low or high dose, single or two shots; several received placebo; per-sample allocation not given. For vaccine and placebo recipients, the sequenced repertoires came from samples collected on day 63 after the first injection. In Cohort 1b, fewer than 30 adults aged 18-55 years were enrolled at a single site in Boston, USA, between 29 July and 7 August 2020. Ad26.COV2.S was a replication-incompetent adenovirus type 26 vector expressing a prefusion-stabilized SARS-CoV-2 spike protein from the original Wuhan strain. The receptor was derived from a person between 18 and 59 years old who received the Ad26.COV2.S COVID-19 vaccine or a placebo. The sequencing used peripheral blood, collected in a trial of Ad26.COV2.S vaccine versus placebo.

DNA sequence: TGTGCCAGCAGTGAGGAGGGACAGCCTAATGAAAAACTGTTTTTT. It specifies CASSEEGQPNEKLFF. The rearranged segments are TRBV2 and TRBJ1-4; 7 of the junction bases match TRBD1. The germline V gene provides CDR1 SNHLY and CDR2 FYNNEI. Its CDR3 holds 15 amino acids, cysteine through phenylalanine. Here the CDR3 DNA is all that survives: 45 bases in frame from base 1. V lost 3 bases and J lost 3 bases, and the count of bases not matched to a germline gene is 4.